Many counts were recorded for the clone carrying this TCR beta chain. Its cognate antigen is unknown. This entry comes from a study of Graves' ophthalmopathy and Graves' hyperthyroidism. Study-level findings and limits: Most expanded thyroid clonotypes above 0.001 frequency also appeared in blood. Discriminating ophthalmopathy from stable hyperthyroidism, a 13-signature model attained a sensitivity of 85% to 90% and a specificity of 80% to 82%.

Trimming took 0 bases from V and 4 from J, leaving 11 bases between them. Per the germline V gene, CDR1 is KGHDR and CDR2 is SFDVKD. The CDR3 covers 15 residues. RNA transcripts were the source from which TCR beta CDR3 regions were amplified. Investigators did first-round RT-PCR with HTBI primers, then second-round multiplex PCR. TCRdb reprocessed the multiplex PCR reads with MiXCR, giving one entry per CDR3 protein. The repertoire holds over a million distinct CDR3 sequences, with roughly two fifths as singletons. The chain combines TRBV24-1 with TRBJ2-5, with D possibly called TRBD1 or TRBD2 (5 bases each). The sequence derives from an adult man with Graves' hyperthyroidism. The sequencing input was peripheral blood or thyroid tissue (not recorded which). CDR3 protein: CATSDLSGTRETQYF. CDR3 nucleotide sequence: TGTGCCACCAGTGATTTGTCCGGGACCAGAGAGACCCAGTACTTC.